Below are 28 T cell receptor beta chains sequenced from a single sample in a study of monozygotic twins with inflammatory bowel disease. TCRdb reanalyzed the 5' RACE reads and collapses them to one entry per CDR3 protein, without DNA. The table lists 200,000 to 250,000 distinct CDR3 sequences. The sequenced sample was blood. Every receptor here comes from a human donor with ulcerative colitis or Crohn's disease, or a healthy co-twin of an affected twin (not recorded which).

The CDR3 spells CASSLEGLVYGYTF. The rearrangement joins TRBV5-4 to TRBJ1-2; lacking DNA, the TRBD1 call made by TCRdb goes unchecked. The germline V gene encodes CDR1 SGHNT and CDR2 YYREEE (reference sequence). This CDR3 has 14 residues.

The chain recombines TRBV20-1 with TRBJ1-1; TCRdb returns TRBD1, unconfirmable since there is no DNA. Germline-derived CDR1 and CDR2 are DFQATT and SNEGSKA (reference sequence). This CDR3 spans 14 amino acids. The CDR3 reads CSARRDKMNTEAFF.

V and J are TRBV12-3 or TRBV12-4 and TRBJ2-2; TCRdb picks TRBD2, but there is no DNA to check that call. The CDR3 has 17 amino acids. Here the CDR3 reads CASSDSRTTMNTGELFF.

The CDR3 here is CASSLGQGTYEQYF. The rearrangement joins TRBV11-2 to TRBJ2-7; the TCRdb D gene call, TRBD1, has no DNA to confirm it. Germline V lookup: CDR1 SGHAT, CDR2 FQNNGV. This CDR3 region has 14 residues.

The rearrangement joins TRBV20-1 to TRBJ2-2. The V gene's germline CDR1 is DFQATT and CDR2 SNEGSKA (reference sequence). CDR3 length: 13 amino acids. The CDR3 reads CSARGDTTGELFF.

The rearrangement joins TRBV5-1 to TRBJ2-3. CDR3 length equals 15 residues. Per the germline V gene, CDR1 is SGHRS and CDR2 is YFSETQ. CDR3 residues: CASSSSGTSADTQYF. The full variable domain, in which reference TRBV5-1 and TRBJ2-3 provide the parts outside the CDR3, is KAGVTQTPRYLIKTRGQQVTLSCSPISGHRSVSWYQQTPGQGLQFLFEYFSETQRNKGNFPGRFSGRQFSNSRSEMNVSTLELGDSALYLCASSSSGTSADTQYFGPGTRLTVL.

The V call is TRBV11-2, the J call TRBJ1-2; absent DNA, TCRdb's TRBD1 call cannot be checked. Per germline, CDR1 SGHAT and CDR2 FQNNGV. This CDR3 contains 14 residues. The CDR3: CASSLEQGWHGYTF. Combining the CDR3 with reference TRBV11-2 and TRBJ1-2 gives the whole variable domain EAGVAQSPRYKIIEKRQSVAFWCNPISGHATLYWYQQILGQGPKLLIQFQNNGVVDDSQLPKDRFSAERLKGVDSTLKIQPAKLEDSAVYLCASSLEQGWHGYTFGSGTRLTVV.

The chain joins TRBV5-1 to TRBJ2-5; TCRdb selects TRBD2, and the lack of DNA leaves this call unchecked. Germline CDR1 SGHRS, CDR2 YFSETQ. This CDR3 region has 17 residues. The CDR3 sequence: CASSPGLAGIYQETQYF.

The chain recombines TRBV12-3 or TRBV12-4 with TRBJ1-1. The CDR3 sequence is 15 residues long. CDR3 protein: CASSGLSSMNTEAFF.

The rearrangement uses TRBV27 and TRBJ2-4; checking the TCRdb D call of TRBD1 is not possible without DNA. Looked up from germline, CDR1 is MNHEY and CDR2 is SMNVEV (reference sequence). This CDR3 is built from 16 residues. CDR3 residues: CASSLGTGFAKNIQYF.

The chain has TRBV20-1 and TRBJ1-3. Germline CDR1 and CDR2: DFQATT and SNEGSKA (reference sequence). CDR3 length equals 13 residues. The CDR3: CSAEHGPGNTIYF.

The J gene is TRBJ1-1, the V gene TRBV20-1. CDR1 is DFQATT, CDR2 SNEGSKA, per germline (reference sequence). The CDR3 length is 15 residues. The CDR3 reads CSARPSQGRNTEAFF.

This rearrangement joins TRBV20-1 to TRBJ1-5. Germline assignment: CDR1 DFQATT and CDR2 SNEGSKA (reference sequence). The length of the CDR3 is 14 residues. The chain's CDR3 is CSATSPGRDQPQHF.

The V call is TRBV20-1, the J call TRBJ2-7; the D call of TRBD1 rests on TCRdb alone, since no DNA is present to check it. The CDR3 is 14 amino acids. In germline, CDR1 is DFQATT, CDR2 SNEGSKA (reference sequence). Here the CDR3 reads CSATGQGISYEQYF.

The chain is built from TRBV9 and TRBJ1-3; TCRdb returns TRBD1, unconfirmable since there is no DNA. Germline V CDR1 and CDR2: SGDLS, YYNGEE. CDR3 length: 16 amino acids. CDR3 sequence: CASSAGAGAAGNTIYF.

The rearrangement links TRBV12-3 or TRBV12-4 to TRBJ2-1; with no DNA, the TCRdb D assignment of TRBD1 cannot be verified. The length of the CDR3 is 15 residues. The CDR3 loop is CASSFISGEYNEQFF.

The chain combines TRBV5-1 with TRBJ1-1; TCRdb returns TRBD1, unconfirmable since there is no DNA. Germline CDR1 SGHRS, CDR2 YFSETQ. This CDR3 has 15 amino acids. The CDR3 loop is CASSENRDLNTEAFF.

The CDR3 spells CASSLEGQVYGSPLHF. This chain uses TRBV5-6 with TRBJ1-6; the D call from TCRdb, TRBD1, cannot be confirmed without DNA. The length of the CDR3 is 16 residues. Germline V CDR1 and CDR2: SGHDT, YYEEEE.

The chain joins TRBV7-2 to TRBJ2-2; TCRdb outputs TRBD1, but without DNA this stays unchecked. This CDR3 is 15 amino acids long. Germline V CDR1 and CDR2: SGHTA, FQGNSA. The chain's CDR3 is CASRLVGGNTGELFF.

The chain uses TRBV11-2 and TRBJ1-1; TCRdb designates TRBD1, a call that cannot be tested without DNA. The germline V gene encodes CDR1 SGHAT and CDR2 FQNNGV. This CDR3 spans 17 amino acids. CDR3 protein: CASSLRTRDPIGTEAFF.

The V gene is TRBV5-1, the J gene TRBJ2-7; with no DNA, the TCRdb D assignment of TRBD1 cannot be verified. The germline V gene encodes CDR1 SGHRS and CDR2 YFSETQ. CDR3 size: 16 residues. CDR3 protein: CASRRDPGRSTYEQYF.

V gene TRBV7-3 combines with J gene TRBJ2-1; TCRdb names TRBD2, which stays unverified in the absence of DNA. The CDR3 spans 17 residues. Germline values: CDR1 SGHTA, CDR2 FQGTGA. The chain's CDR3 is CASSLYASGGAKDEQFF.

V and J are TRBV6-6 and TRBJ1-5. Germline V lookup: CDR1 MNHNY, CDR2 SVGAGI (reference sequence). The CDR3 has 13 residues. The CDR3 loop is CASSLEVHQPQHF.

The V and J genes are TRBV5-1 and TRBJ2-2; there is no DNA to check the TCRdb D call of TRBD2. CDR3 length equals 13 residues. CDR1 is SGHRS and CDR2 is YFSETQ in the germline V gene. The CDR3 reads CASSLERSGELFF.

The J gene is TRBJ2-1, the V gene TRBV5-1; the D call of TRBD2 rests on TCRdb alone, since no DNA is present to check it. This CDR3 contains 15 residues. Germline CDR1 SGHRS, CDR2 YFSETQ. The CDR3 loop is CASSLLAGGSNEQFF. Variable domain in full (rest from reference TRBV5-1 and TRBJ2-1): KAGVTQTPRYLIKTRGQQVTLSCSPISGHRSVSWYQQTPGQGLQFLFEYFSETQRNKGNFPGRFSGRQFSNSRSEMNVSTLELGDSALYLCASSLLAGGSNEQFFGPGTRLTVL.

J is TRBJ1-2 and V is TRBV20-1. CDR1 and CDR2 from the germline V gene are DFQATT and SNEGSKA (reference sequence). This CDR3 comprises 12 residues. The CDR3 sequence is CSAREGSYGYTF.

CDR3: CAISESIGPRGYTF. The chain employs TRBV10-3 and TRBJ1-2; TCRdb selects TRBD1, and the lack of DNA leaves this call unchecked. The CDR3 has 14 residues. Per the germline V gene, CDR1 is ENHRY and CDR2 is SYGVKD.

The rearrangement joins TRBV29-1 to TRBJ1-1. The CDR3 extends over 13 amino acids. Germline V gene sequence: CDR1 SQVTM, CDR2 ANQGSEA. The CDR3 is CSVELVSSRQAFF.